This TCR beta chain was retrieved from a study of blood T cells in healthy people across ages. Study outcomes and limitations: Researchers judged that diversity estimates from one million T cells fell short of true values. Getting older went along with TCR beta diversity per million T cells dropping roughly linearly.

With a J-beta primer mix and a sample-barcoded 5' primer, a second PCR ran about 7 to 11 cycles. Unique molecular identifiers of 12 random nucleotides labeled each cDNA. TCRdb fed the 5' RACE reads into MiXCR, producing one record per CDR3 protein. The sample lists about 1,500,000 distinct CDR3 sequences; 42% were seen once. A remark on this clonotype: The target antigen is unknown.

Germline CDR1 and CDR2: SNHLY and FYNNEI. V gave up 6 bases and J gave up 6 bases; unmatched junction bases: 5. The CDR3 contains 12 residues. The authors extracted at least 5 micrograms of total RNA per sample. The sample comprised blood. This chain connects TRBV2 to TRBJ2-7, with 7 bases lining up with TRBD1. The sequence was collected from a woman aged 18-29 years in good health. CDR3 DNA sequence: TGTGCCAGCAGGCCCGGGACAGCCGAGCAGTACTTC. Protein: CASRPGTAEQYF.